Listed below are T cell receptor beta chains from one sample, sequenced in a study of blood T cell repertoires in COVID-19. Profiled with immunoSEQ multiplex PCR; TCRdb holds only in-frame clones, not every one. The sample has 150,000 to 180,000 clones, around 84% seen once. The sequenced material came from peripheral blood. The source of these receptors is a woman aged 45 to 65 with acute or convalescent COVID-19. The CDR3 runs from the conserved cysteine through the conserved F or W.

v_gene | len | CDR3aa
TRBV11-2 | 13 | CASSPRVNTEAFF
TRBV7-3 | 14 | CASSFGTADQPQHF
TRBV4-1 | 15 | CASSRDSGVTYEQYF
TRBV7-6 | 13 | CASSFGQGSPLHF
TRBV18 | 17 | CASSPPGLRSMNTEAFF
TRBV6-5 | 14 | CASQRGGGAYEQYF
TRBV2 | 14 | CASSTGGVSYEQYF
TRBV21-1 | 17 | CASSNEGDRGISYEQYF
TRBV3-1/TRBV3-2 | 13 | CASSRTGWDGYTF
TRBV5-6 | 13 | CASSLLGVSGYTF
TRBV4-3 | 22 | CASSLKGSSGSGLISGANVLTF
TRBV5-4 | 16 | CASSLGGTRGGNEQFF
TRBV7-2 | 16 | CASSLGGTGAGETQYF
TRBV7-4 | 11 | CAPEIDEKLFF
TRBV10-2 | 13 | CASSDVGGYEQYF
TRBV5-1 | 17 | CASSLEVSMIAGNTIYF
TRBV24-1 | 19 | CATSERQTLDRGTYNEQFF
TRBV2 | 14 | CASSAGTANTEAFF
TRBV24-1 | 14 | CAIRQVRGCYGYTF
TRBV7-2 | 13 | CASSFTFADTQYF
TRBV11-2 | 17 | CASSLIRMTGANEKLFF
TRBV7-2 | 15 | CASSSQGGGSYEQYF
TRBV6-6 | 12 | CASSYSESPLHF
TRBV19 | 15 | CASSDVNRGTDTQYF
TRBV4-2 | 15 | CASSQEGQIQETQYF
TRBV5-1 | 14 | CASSSDLTGNTIYF
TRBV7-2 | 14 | CASSLDRVGNTIYF
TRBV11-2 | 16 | CASSTTYRTGSYEQYF
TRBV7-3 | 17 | CASSLTGTSGGRDTQYF
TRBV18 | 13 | CASSPGGQETQYF
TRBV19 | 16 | CASSIDRLAGADTQYF
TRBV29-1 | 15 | CSVEDFQRDTGELFF
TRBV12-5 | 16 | CASGKHRDRGSHGNTF
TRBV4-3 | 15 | CASSQGVAGAGELFF
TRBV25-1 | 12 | CASSAQYEKLFF
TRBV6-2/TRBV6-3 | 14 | CASSQHDRNTEAFF
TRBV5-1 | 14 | CASSLRQSTDTQYF
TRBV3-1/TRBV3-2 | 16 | CASSQGLAGGPRELFF
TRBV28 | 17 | CASSLTVLEATMGGYTF
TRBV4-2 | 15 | CASSQQTGGYTEAFF
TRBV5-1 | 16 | CASSPGGAVGNTEAFF
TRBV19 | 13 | CASKEMTYNEQFF
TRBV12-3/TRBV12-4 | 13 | CASSLSGNQPQHF
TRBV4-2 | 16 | CASSQDLGQGGEKLFF
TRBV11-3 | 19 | CASSFRQLVASPLNNEQFF
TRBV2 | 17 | CASSLTETSTWRNEQFF
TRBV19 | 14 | CASSPSGQGTPLHF
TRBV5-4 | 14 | CASSSPTSYTEAFF
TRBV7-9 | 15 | CASSLLGRRNTEAFF
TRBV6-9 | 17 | CASSYLAPYERNQPQHF
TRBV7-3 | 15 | CASSKGQGVNNEAFF
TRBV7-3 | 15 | CASSRGQGGNTEAFF